This paragraph covers one T cell receptor (beta chain) sequence. The antigen is unknown. 60 Vbeta and 13 Jbeta primers were used in PCR. Some clones are missing from TCRdb's copy, which holds only in-frame ones; the method was immunoSEQ multiplex PCR. The sample yields about 200,000 clones, 70% seen once. Trimming at V came to 6 bases and at J to 8 bases, leaving 7 bases not matched to a gene. CDR3 length equals 14 residues. The germline V gene has CDR1 ENHRY and CDR2 SYGVKD. The sample originates from a study of cytomegalovirus exposure and HLA in healthy donors. Study-level findings and limits: Published work reported that the classifier diagnosed cytomegalovirus status with high specificity and sensitivity.

The chain joins TRBV10-3 to TRBJ1-4, with 9 bases fitting TRBD1. This clonotype was sampled from a man aged 35 to 55 in good health and CMV-seropositive. The sample taken for sequencing was PBMCs. The CDR3 loop is CAISQPGQGEKLFF. Here the CDR3 DNA reads TGTGCCATCAGCCAGCCGGGACAGGGAGAAAAACTGTTTTTT.